The present TCR beta chain was sequenced within a study of early T cells in non-severe SARS-CoV-2 infection (dated by TCRdb to the early 2020s). A note on the overall study: Bulk RNA from unsorted whole blood was used for TCR sequencing, so alpha and beta chains could not be paired. Broader findings and caveats from the paper: VDJdb matching was skewed toward anti-spike CD8 responses and likely underestimated virus-specific expansions by missing private and CD4 specificities.

V was cut back by 5 bases and J by 4 bases, leaving a gap of 9 bases between them. In the germline V gene (reference sequence), CDR1 corresponds to MNHEY and CDR2 to SMNVEV. Including the terminal cysteine and phenylalanine, the CDR3 comprises 13 residues. Kept here is only the CDR3 DNA, which spans 39 bases and is read in frame from base 1. Library prep was done by 5' RACE. Sequencing relied on a NextSeq 500. In the TCR library protocol, unique molecular identifiers were attached to individual cDNA molecules to correct for PCR bias and sequencing error. Both TCR alpha and beta chains were sequenced, and tight co-correlation was observed between alpha and beta sequence abundances in each sample. The study's processing was this. Decombinator V4 was used to perform V gene, J gene and CDR3 annotation of TCR sequences. TCRs were defined as expanded if a significant change between any two time points was detected under a Poisson model with p below 0.0001. TCR abundances were normalised to the total number of TCRs sequenced per sample and expressed as counts per million. MAIT TCRs were defined by TRAV1-2 paired with TRAJ12, TRAJ20 or TRAJ33, and iNKT TCRs by TRAV10 paired with TRAJ18. VDJdb, accessed on 1 November 2021, was searched for TCRs annotated for CMV, EBV and SARS-CoV-2, and TCRs annotated for more than one antigen were excluded. The public reads were reanalyzed by TCRdb: fastp trimming at Q25, MiXCR alignment, in-frame beta chains only. Each entry is one CDR3 protein sequence, shown with its most common DNA and genes. These V and J calls derive from TCRdb rather than the authors' analysis. For this sample there are tens of thousands of distinct CDR3 sequences; 5.5% to 6.5% appear just once. The leading ten clones occupy roughly 12% of the sample.

There are many counts of this clonotype. The target of this receptor is not known. Base qualities are not provided; no much larger clone lies one nucleotide away. Set within a cohort of healthcare workers in London, UK, this nested case-control study involved weekly PCR testing of nasopharyngeal swabs along with blood sampling. Between 23 and 31 March 2020, the week of the UK lockdown, healthcare workers were enrolled and then followed up weekly for as long as 16 weeks. The TCR was taken from an adult who was a healthcare worker with PCR-confirmed SARS-CoV-2 infection or an uninfected control (not recorded which). The sequenced sample was whole blood. This receptor chain uses TRBV27 and TRBJ2-1; 5 matching bases give a weak D call of TRBD1. The nucleotide sequence reads TGTGCCAGCAGTCCTGCAGGGTACAATGAGCAGTTCTTC. Its protein is CASSPAGYNEQFF.